Listed below are T cell receptor beta chains from one sample, sequenced in a study of CXCR3-negative and CXCR3-positive naive CD8 T cells. TCRdb reprocessed the 5' RACE reads and keeps a single row for each CDR3 protein, giving no DNA. The listing contains approximately 140,000 distinct CDR3 sequences. The sample consisted of naive CXCR3+ CD8+ T cells from blood. These TCRs come from a human donor in good health. Some clones in this sample may be carry-over from other donors' samples. CDR3s include the opening cysteine and the closing phenylalanine or tryptophan.

V	J	CDR3
TRBV2	TRBJ2-2	CASSDSSGRLIGELFF
TRBV11-2	TRBJ2-7	CASSFGYSYEQYF
TRBV29-1	TRBJ2-7	CSVRTSETYEQYF
TRBV29-1	TRBJ1-1	CSVVSGERNTEAFF
TRBV7-9	TRBJ2-7	CASSLTLAGTSSYEQYF
TRBV28	TRBJ2-1	CASSFLDRVLNEQFF
TRBV11-2	TRBJ2-1	CASSLAPTEQFF
TRBV28	TRBJ2-1	CASRGRGGLGDEQFF
TRBV12-5	TRBJ1-1	CASGLDSELNTEAFF
TRBV5-4	TRBJ1-1	CASSLDRNTEAFF
TRBV12-3/TRBV12-4	TRBJ2-2	CASSRAGELFF
TRBV15	TRBJ2-5	CATSRVLKSPTRQETQYF
TRBV7-9	TRBJ1-1	CASSLVVGGLSNTEAFF
TRBV21-1	TRBJ2-5	CANPWTGQETQYF
TRBV7-9	TRBJ2-1	CASSLGGRGNEQFF
TRBV6-5	TRBJ2-1	CASSYEWEGDNEQFF
TRBV19	TRBJ2-1	CASLRTSGGAGNEQFF
TRBV20-1	TRBJ1-5	CSAREGASNQPQHF
TRBV20-1	TRBJ2-1	CSAPPGSALGDEQFF
TRBV6-5	TRBJ1-1	CASSFLSWGTEAFF
TRBV14	TRBJ2-4	CASSQDRDMRNIQYF
TRBV4-1	TRBJ2-1	CASSQVGGGGYNEQFF
TRBV4-1	TRBJ2-2	CASSLRRATGELFF
TRBV23-1	TRBJ1-2	CASSQSGSGTLLSGYTF
TRBV25-1	TRBJ2-3	CASSINGGSDTQYF
TRBV29-1	TRBJ1-1	CSVEYSAGAEAFF
TRBV7-8	TRBJ2-7	CASRPPGSNYEQYF
TRBV30	TRBJ2-3	CAWSRDGTDTQYF
TRBV4-1	TRBJ2-1	CASSQDHSGLADNEQFF
TRBV5-1	TRBJ2-7	CASSLAGATYEQYF
TRBV13	TRBJ2-1	CASSVWAGGPNNEQFF
TRBV6-5	TRBJ1-6	CASSQSGGGSPLHF
TRBV12-3/TRBV12-4	TRBJ2-5	CASSLDNPGTGGETQYF
TRBV13	TRBJ2-7	CASSGDGEQYF
TRBV5-1	TRBJ2-1	CASSPDLAGARNEQFF
TRBV2	TRBJ2-2	CASSGNMKNTGELFF
TRBV7-6	TRBJ2-3	CASSTGTGRDTQYF
TRBV7-2	TRBJ2-7	CASSLVAWTDFTYEQYF
TRBV4-3	TRBJ2-1	CASSQVLADYNEQFF
TRBV28	TRBJ2-2	CASATRTNTGELFF
TRBV4-1	TRBJ2-5	CASSQERERERFWETQYF
TRBV20-1	TRBJ2-7	CSAGGDYEQYF
TRBV6-2/TRBV6-3	TRBJ2-7	CASSYSGDRNF